The present TCR beta chain was sequenced within a study of beta chain features in type 1 diabetes. Every bit of the isolated RNA underwent reverse transcription, so sequencing read expressed TCRB transcripts. Produced via immunoSEQ multiplex PCR; TCRdb's table is partial and in-frame only. Of around 300,000 clones in the sample, more than 9.5% were seen once. The germline V gene has CDR1 SGDLS and CDR2 YYNGEE. J gave up 0 bases and V 0 bases, and 15 bases lay outside the gene matches. The CDR3 length is 20 residues. Sample: naive CD4+ T cells from blood. The source is a young woman in good health. The genes are TRBV9 and TRBJ2-3, with 8 bases identical to TRBD2. CDR3 nucleotides: TGTGCCAGCAGCGTAGTTGCCACTAGCGGCGGCCTCCTTAGCACAGATACGCAGTATTTT. Translated: CASSVVATSGGLLSTDTQYF.